Here is one T cell receptor (beta chain) with its context. Its antigen is still unknown. The source of the sample is a study of T cells in Graves' hyperthyroidism and ophthalmopathy. Using RNA transcripts as the source, TCR beta CDR3 regions were amplified. The study used the HTBI primer set for a first-round RT-PCR of the TCR CDR3. TCRdb redid the calling of the multiplex PCR reads with MiXCR, one entry per CDR3 protein. Of 600,000 or so distinct CDR3 sequences detected, around 45% appear once; the ten largest clones hold 8.2%. The CDR3 consists of 20 residues. CDR1 and CDR2 (germline): SGHAT, FQNNGV. V shed 5 bases, J shed 2 bases, and the junction held 11 bases outside the gene matches. A patient was excluded if there was uncontrolled infection, other autoimmune disease, pregnancy or lactation. General observations from the study: Separating ophthalmopathy from stable hyperthyroidism was achieved by a 13 V-J model.

Sequencing was done on a sample of peripheral blood or thyroid tissue (not recorded which). The chain uses TRBV11-2 and TRBJ2-6, with 14 bases aligning to TRBD2. The TCR sequence derives from a woman between 18 and 30 years old with Graves' hyperthyroidism. Here the CDR3 reads CASSPGTSGRAVTGANVLTF. The DNA of the CDR3 is TGTGCCAGCAGCCCCGGGACTAGCGGGAGAGCCGTTACTGGGGCCAACGTCCTGACTTTC.